This TCR beta chain was obtained from a study of blood T cell repertoires in COVID-19. About the research overall: Sources were T cells, B-cell-depleted T cells, or PBMCs; the material itself was cDNA or gDNA.

Each recovered donor of Cohort 3 presented with two negative PCRs, clearance, or symptom resolution. Some clones are missing from TCRdb's copy, which holds only in-frame ones; the method was immunoSEQ multiplex PCR. The sample contains about 300,000 clones, around 86% of which appear only once. The sample was PBMCs or T cells enriched from blood (not recorded which). The sequence came from a woman between 40 and 50 years old who had recovered from COVID-19.

The CDR3 is CASSPGQYQPQHF. The CDR3 DNA is TGTGCCAGTAGCCCGGGACAGTATCAGCCCCAGCATTTT. The chain is built from TRBV19 and TRBJ1-5, with 7 bases that match TRBD1. The J segment lost 5 bases and the V segment lost 6 bases, leaving 4 bases of the junction unmatched. There are 13 residues in the CDR3. Germline CDR1 reads LNHDA; CDR2 reads SQIVND (reference sequence). The whole variable domain, filled in from reference TRBV19 and TRBJ1-5, reads DGGITQSPKYLFRKEGQNVTLSCEQNLNHDAMYWYRQDPGQGLRLIYYSQIVNDFQKGDIAEGYSVSREKKESFPLTVTSAQKNPTAFYLCASSPGQYQPQHFGDGTRLSIL.